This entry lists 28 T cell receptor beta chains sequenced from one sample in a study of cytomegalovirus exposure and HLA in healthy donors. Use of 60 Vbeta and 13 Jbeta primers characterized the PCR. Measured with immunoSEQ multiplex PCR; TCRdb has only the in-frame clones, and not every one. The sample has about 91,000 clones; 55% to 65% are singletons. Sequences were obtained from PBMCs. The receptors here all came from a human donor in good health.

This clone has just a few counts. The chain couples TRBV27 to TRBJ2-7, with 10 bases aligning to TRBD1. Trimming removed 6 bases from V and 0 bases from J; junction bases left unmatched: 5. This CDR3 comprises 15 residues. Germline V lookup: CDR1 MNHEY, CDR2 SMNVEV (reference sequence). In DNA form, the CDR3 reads TGTGCCAGCAGCTCCCGGGACAGGGGCTCCTACGAGCAGTACTTC. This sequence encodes CASSSRDRGSYEQYF.

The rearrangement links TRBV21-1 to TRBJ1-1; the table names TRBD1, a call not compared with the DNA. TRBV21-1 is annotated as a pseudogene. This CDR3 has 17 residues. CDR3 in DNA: TGTGCCAGCAGCACCATCGGGATGGGACAGGGGAACACTGAAGCTTTCTTT. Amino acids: CASSTIGMGQGNTEAFF.

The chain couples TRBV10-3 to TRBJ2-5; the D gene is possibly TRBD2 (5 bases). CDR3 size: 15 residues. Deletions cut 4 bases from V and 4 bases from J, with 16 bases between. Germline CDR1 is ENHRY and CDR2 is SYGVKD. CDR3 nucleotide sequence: TGTGCCATCAGTGTAGAGGGAACTCCAACAGAGACCCAGTACTTC. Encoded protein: CAISVEGTPTETQYF.

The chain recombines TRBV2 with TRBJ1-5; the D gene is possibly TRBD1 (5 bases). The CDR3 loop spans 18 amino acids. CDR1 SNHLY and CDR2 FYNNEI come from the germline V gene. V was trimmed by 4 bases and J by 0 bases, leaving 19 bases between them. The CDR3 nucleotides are TGTGCCAGCAGTGGCGGACAAGTTGGGATATATAGCAATCAGCCCCAGCATTTT. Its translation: CASSGGQVGIYSNQPQHF.

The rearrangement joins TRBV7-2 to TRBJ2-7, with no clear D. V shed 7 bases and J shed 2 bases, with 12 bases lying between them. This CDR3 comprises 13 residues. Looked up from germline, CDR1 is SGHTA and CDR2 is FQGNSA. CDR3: CASKRHTAYEQYF. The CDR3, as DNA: TGTGCCAGCAAACGACACACAGCCTACGAGCAGTACTTC.

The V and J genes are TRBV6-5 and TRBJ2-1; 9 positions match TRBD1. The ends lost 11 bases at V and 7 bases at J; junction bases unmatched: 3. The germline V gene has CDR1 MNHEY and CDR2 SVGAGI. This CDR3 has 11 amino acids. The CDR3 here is CAGGQGNEQFF. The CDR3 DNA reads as TGTGCCGGAGGACAGGGGAATGAGCAGTTCTTC.

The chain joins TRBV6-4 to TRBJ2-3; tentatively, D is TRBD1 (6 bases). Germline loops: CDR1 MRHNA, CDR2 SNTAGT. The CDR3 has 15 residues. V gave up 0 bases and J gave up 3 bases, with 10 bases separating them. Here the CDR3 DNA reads TGTGCCAGCAGTGACTCAGGGGGTGGGACAGATACGCAGTATTTT. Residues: CASSDSGGGTDTQYF.

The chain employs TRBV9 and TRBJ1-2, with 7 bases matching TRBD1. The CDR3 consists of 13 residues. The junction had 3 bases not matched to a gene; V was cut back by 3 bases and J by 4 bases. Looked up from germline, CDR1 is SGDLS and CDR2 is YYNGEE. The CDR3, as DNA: TGTGCCAGCAGCGGGGGGACAGCCTATGGCTACACCTTC. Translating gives CASSGGTAYGYTF.

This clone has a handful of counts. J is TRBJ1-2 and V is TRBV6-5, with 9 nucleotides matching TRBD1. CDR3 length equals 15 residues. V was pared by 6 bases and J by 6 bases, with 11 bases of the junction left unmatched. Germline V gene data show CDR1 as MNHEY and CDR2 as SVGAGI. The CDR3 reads CASSLQGAAPDGYTF. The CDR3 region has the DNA TGTGCCAGCAGCCTACAGGGGGCCGCTCCAGATGGCTACACCTTC.

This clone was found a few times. CDR3 sequence (DNA): TGTGCCAGCAGCGTCACAGGGGGCCTCGAGCAGTACTTC. Encoded protein: CASSVTGGLEQYF. The chain couples TRBV9 to TRBJ2-7, with 9 bases lining up with TRBD1. The junction had 3 bases not matched to a gene; V was cut back by 2 bases and J by 6 bases. Germline loops: CDR1 SGDLS, CDR2 YYNGEE. This CDR3 contains 13 residues.

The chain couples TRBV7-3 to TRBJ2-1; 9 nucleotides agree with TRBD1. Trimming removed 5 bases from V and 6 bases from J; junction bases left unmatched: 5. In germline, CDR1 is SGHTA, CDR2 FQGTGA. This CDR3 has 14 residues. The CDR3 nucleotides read TGTGCCAGCAGCCCCGGGACAGGGTTCAATGAGCAGTTCTTC. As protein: CASSPGTGFNEQFF. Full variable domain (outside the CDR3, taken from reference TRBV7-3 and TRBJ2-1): GAGVSQTPSNKVTEKGKYVELRCDPISGHTALYWYRQSLGQGPEFLIYFQGTGAADDSGLPNDRFFAVRPEGSVSTLKIQRTERGDSAVYLCASSPGTGFNEQFFGPGTRLTVL.

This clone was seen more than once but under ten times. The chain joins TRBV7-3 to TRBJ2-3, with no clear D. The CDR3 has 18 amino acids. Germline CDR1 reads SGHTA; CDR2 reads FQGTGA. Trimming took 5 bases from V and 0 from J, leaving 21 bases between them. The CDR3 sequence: CASSPSPHSFSSTDTQYF. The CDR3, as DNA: TGTGCCAGCAGCCCGTCCCCTCATAGCTTCTCTAGCACAGATACGCAGTATTTT. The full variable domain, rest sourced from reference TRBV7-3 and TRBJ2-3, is GAGVSQTPSNKVTEKGKYVELRCDPISGHTALYWYRQSLGQGPEFLIYFQGTGAADDSGLPNDRFFAVRPEGSVSTLKIQRTERGDSAVYLCASSPSPHSFSSTDTQYFGPGTRLTVL.

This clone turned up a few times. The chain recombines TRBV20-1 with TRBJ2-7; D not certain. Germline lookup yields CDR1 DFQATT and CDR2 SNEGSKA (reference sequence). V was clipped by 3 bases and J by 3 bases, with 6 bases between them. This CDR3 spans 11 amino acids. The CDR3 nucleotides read TGCAGTGCTAGGGAGAACTACGAGCAGTACTTC. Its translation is CSARENYEQYF.

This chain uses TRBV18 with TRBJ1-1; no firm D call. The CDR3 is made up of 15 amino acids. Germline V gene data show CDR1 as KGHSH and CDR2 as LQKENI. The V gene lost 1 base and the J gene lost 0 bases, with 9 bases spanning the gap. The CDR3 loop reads CASSPRESLNTEAFF. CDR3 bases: TGTGCCAGCTCACCACGGGAGAGCTTGAACACTGAAGCTTTCTTT.

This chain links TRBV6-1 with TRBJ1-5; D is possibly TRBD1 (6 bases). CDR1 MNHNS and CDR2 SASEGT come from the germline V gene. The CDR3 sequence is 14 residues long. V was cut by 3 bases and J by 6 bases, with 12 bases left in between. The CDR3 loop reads CASSDQGNSQPQHF. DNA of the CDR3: TGTGCCAGCAGTGATCAGGGGAACAGTCAGCCCCAGCATTTT.

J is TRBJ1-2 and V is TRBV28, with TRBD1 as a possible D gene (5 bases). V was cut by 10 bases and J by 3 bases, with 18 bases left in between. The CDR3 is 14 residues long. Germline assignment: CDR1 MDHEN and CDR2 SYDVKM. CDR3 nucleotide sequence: TGTGCCAATTCCCCCGGGGGAAGGGACTATGGCTACACCTTC. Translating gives CANSPGGRDYGYTF.

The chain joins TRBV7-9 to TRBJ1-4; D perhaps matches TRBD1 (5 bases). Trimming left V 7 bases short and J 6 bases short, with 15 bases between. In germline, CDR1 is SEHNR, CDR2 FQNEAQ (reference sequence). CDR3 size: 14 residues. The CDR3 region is CASNWGVADEKLFF. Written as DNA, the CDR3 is TGTGCCAGCAACTGGGGGGTGGCGGATGAAAAACTGTTTTTT.

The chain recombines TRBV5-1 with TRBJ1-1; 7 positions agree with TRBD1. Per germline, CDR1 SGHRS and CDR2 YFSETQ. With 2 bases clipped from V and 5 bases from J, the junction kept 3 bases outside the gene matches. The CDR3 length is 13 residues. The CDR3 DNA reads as TGCGCCAGCAGCTTTGGGGACAGTACTGAAGCTTTCTTT. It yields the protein CASSFGDSTEAFF.

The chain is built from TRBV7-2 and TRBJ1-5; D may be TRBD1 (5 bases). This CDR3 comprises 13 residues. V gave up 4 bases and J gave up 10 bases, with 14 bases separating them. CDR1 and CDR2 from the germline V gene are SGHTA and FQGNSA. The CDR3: CASSSSGSRPQHF. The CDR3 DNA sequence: TGTGCCAGCAGCTCCTCAGGGTCACGTCCCCAGCATTTT.

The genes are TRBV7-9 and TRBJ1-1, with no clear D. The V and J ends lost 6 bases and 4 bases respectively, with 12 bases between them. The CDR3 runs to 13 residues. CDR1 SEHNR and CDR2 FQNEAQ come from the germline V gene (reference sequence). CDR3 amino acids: CASSRSVGTEAFF. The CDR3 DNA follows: TGTGCCAGCAGTAGGAGCGTTGGCACTGAAGCTTTCTTT.

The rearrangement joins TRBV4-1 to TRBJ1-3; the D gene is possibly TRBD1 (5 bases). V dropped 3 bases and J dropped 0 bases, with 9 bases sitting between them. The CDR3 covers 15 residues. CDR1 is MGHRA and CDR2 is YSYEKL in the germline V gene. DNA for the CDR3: TGCGCCAGCAGCCAGGGGCTCTACTCTGGAAACACCATATATTTT. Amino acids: CASSQGLYSGNTIYF.

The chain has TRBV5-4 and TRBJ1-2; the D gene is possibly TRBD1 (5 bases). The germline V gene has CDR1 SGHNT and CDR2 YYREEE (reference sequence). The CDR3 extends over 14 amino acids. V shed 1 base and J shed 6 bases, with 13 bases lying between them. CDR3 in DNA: TGTGCCAGCAGCTTGTTAGGCAGGGAAGATGGCTACACCTTC. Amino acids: CASSLLGREDGYTF.

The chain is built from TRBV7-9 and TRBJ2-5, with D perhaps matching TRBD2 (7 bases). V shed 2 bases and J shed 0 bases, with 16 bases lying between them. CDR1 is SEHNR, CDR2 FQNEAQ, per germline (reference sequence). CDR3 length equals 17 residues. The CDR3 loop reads CASSLYTGGEYQETQYF. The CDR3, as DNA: TGTGCCAGCAGCTTATATACGGGGGGCGAGTACCAAGAGACCCAGTACTTC.

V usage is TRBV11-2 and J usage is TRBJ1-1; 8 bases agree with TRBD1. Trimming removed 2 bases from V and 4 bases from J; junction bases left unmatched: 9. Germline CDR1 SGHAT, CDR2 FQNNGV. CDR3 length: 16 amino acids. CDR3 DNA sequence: TGTGCCAGCAGCTTACTAACTAGCGACAGGGGCACTGAAGCTTTCTTT. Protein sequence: CASSLLTSDRGTEAFF.

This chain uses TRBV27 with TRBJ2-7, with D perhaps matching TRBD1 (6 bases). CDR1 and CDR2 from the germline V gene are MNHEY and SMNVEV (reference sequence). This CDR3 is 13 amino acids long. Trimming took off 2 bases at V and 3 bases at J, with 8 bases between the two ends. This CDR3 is CASSLNRVYEQYF. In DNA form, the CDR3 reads TGTGCCAGCAGTTTAAACAGGGTCTACGAGCAGTACTTC.

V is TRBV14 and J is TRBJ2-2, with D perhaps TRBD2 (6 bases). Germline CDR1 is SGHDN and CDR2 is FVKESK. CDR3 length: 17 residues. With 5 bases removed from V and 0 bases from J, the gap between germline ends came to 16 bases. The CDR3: CASSYLSGLSNTGELFF. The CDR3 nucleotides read TGTGCCAGCAGCTATCTATCGGGACTGTCGAACACCGGGGAGCTGTTTTTT.

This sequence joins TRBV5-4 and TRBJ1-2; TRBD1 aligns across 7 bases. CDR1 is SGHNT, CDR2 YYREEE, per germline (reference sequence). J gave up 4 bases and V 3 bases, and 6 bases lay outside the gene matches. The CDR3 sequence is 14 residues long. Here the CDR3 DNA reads TGTGCCAGCAGCTATAGGACAGGCATCTATGGCTACACCTTC. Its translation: CASSYRTGIYGYTF.

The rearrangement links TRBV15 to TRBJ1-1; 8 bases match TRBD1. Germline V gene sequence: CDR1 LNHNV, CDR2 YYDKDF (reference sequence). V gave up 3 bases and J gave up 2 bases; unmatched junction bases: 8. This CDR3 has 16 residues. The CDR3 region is CATSRGLGQGNTEAFF. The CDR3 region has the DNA TGTGCCACCAGCAGGGGACTTGGACAGGGAAACACTGAAGCTTTCTTT.